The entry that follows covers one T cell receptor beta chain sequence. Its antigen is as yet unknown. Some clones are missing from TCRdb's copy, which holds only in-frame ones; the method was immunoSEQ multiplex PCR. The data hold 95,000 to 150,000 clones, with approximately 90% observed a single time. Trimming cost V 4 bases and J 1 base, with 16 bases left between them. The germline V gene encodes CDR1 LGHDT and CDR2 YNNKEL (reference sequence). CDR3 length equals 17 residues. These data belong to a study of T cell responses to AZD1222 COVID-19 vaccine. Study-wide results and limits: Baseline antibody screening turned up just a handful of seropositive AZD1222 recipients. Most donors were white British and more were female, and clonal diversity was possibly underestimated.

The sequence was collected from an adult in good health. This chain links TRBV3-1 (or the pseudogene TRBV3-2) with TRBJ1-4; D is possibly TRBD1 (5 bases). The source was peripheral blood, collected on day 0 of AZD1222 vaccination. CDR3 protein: CASSPPRRGRTNEKLFF. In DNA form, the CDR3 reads TGTGCCAGCAGCCCTCCTCGGAGGGGACGAACTAATGAAAAACTGTTTTTT.